The 12 T cell receptor beta chains in this list originate from one sample, sequenced in a study of a mutant IDH1 vaccine in newly diagnosed glioma. Libraries were prepared by immunoSEQ multiplex PCR; TCRdb keeps only in-frame clonotypes and omits some of them. The sample holds tens of thousands of clones, around 82% seen once. Time point given: week 23, last vaccination. The content of each vaccine dose was 300 ug of mutant IDH1 20-mer peptide, and topical imiquimod accompanied it. These receptors have no known antigen. The sample consisted of PBMCs, taken from a glioma patient whose treatment included an IDH1 peptide vaccine. The receptors were sampled from a young man with glioma.

V gene TRBV2 combines with J gene TRBJ1-5; D gene unclear. CDR1 SNHLY and CDR2 FYNNEI come from the germline V gene. The CDR3 is 14 residues long. Trimming removed 9 bases at V and 0 bases at J, with 12 bases between. The CDR3, as DNA: TGTGCCAGTACCATTCTAAATAGCAATCAGCCCCAGCATTTT. Amino acid sequence: CASTILNSNQPQHF.

V is TRBV6-1 and J is TRBJ1-1; D unresolved. With 10 bases removed from V and 0 bases from J, the gap between germline ends came to 9 bases. Looked up from germline, CDR1 is MNHNS and CDR2 is SASEGT. The CDR3 has 12 amino acids. For the CDR3, the DNA is TGTGCCACAGGACGGTTGAACACTGAAGCTTTCTTT. As protein: CATGRLNTEAFF.

The rearrangement uses TRBV14 and TRBJ2-1, with 7 bases lining up with TRBD2. The CDR3 is 14 amino acids. The V and J ends lost 6 bases and 4 bases, in that order; junction bases with no gene match: 6. CDR1 is SGHDN and CDR2 is FVKESK in the germline V gene. CDR3 protein: CASRGGSPYNEQFF. The DNA for the CDR3 is TGTGCCAGCAGAGGCGGGAGCCCTTACAATGAGCAGTTCTTC.

The rearrangement joins TRBV6-1 to TRBJ2-3; D may correspond to TRBD1 or TRBD2 (5 bases each). Trimming removed 1 base at V and 6 bases at J, with 14 bases between. This CDR3 has 15 residues. Per the germline V gene, CDR1 is MNHNS and CDR2 is SASEGT. This chain's CDR3 is CASSEVMGVDDTQYF. DNA for the CDR3: TGTGCCAGCAGTGAAGTAATGGGGGTTGATGATACGCAGTATTTT.

In regard to this clone: The sample has other DNA sequences that encode this CDR3 too. This sequence joins TRBV18 and TRBJ2-7, with 8 bases aligning to TRBD1. This CDR3 contains 15 residues. With 3 bases clipped from V and 0 bases from J, the junction kept 4 bases outside the gene matches. Germline loops: CDR1 KGHSH, CDR2 LQKENI. The DNA for the CDR3 is TGTGCCAGCTCACCGCGGACAGGGAGCTCCTACGAGCAGTACTTC. Protein: CASSPRTGSSYEQYF.

The genes are TRBV18 and TRBJ2-6; D may be TRBD1 (5 bases). CDR3 size: 15 residues. Germline CDR1 reads KGHSH; CDR2 reads LQKENI. Trimming stripped 6 bases from V and 0 bases from J, with 9 bases between. For the CDR3, the DNA is TGTGCCAGCTCGCCAGACAGCTCTGGGGCCAACGTCCTGACTTTC. It specifies CASSPDSSGANVLTF.

V gene TRBV5-1 combines with J gene TRBJ1-1; possible D gene TRBD1, 5 bases. Germline-derived CDR1 and CDR2 are SGHRS and YFSETQ. The CDR3 is made up of 16 amino acids. Trimming stripped 1 base from V and 2 bases from J, with 15 bases between. The CDR3 sequence: CASSLQYTGGNTEAFF. The CDR3, as DNA: TGCGCCAGCAGCTTGCAGTATACAGGAGGTAACACTGAAGCTTTCTTT.

This rearrangement joins TRBV7-6 to TRBJ1-1; D is unresolved. This CDR3 has 13 residues. V dropped 0 bases and J dropped 1 base, with 3 bases sitting between them. Germline CDR1 reads SGHVS; CDR2 reads FNYEAQ. CDR3 DNA sequence: TGTGCCAGCAGCTTAGCGACGAACACTGAAGCTTTCTTT. Encoded protein: CASSLATNTEAFF.

The chain combines TRBV27 with TRBJ2-7, with 14 bases fitting TRBD2. The ends lost 6 bases at V and 4 bases at J; junction bases unmatched: 17. The CDR3 is made up of 19 amino acids. Germline CDR1 and CDR2: MNHEY and SMNVEV (reference sequence). CDR3 DNA sequence: TGTGCCAGCAGCCCTATTTCAACCGGGACTAGCGGGAGTAGGTACGAGCAGTACTTC. The encoded protein is CASSPISTGTSGSRYEQYF.

The chain uses TRBV7-2 and TRBJ2-7; 8 bases map to TRBD2. The CDR3 contains 17 residues. J gave up 5 bases and V 2 bases, and 14 bases lay outside the gene matches. Germline assignment: CDR1 SGHTA and CDR2 FQGNSA. CDR3 bases: TGTGCCAGCAGCTTATTCACGGGGGGGGCGCAGGGCCACGAGCAGTACTTC. Amino acids: CASSLFTGGAQGHEQYF.

The J gene is TRBJ2-7, the V gene TRBV7-2; D is perhaps TRBD1 (5 bases). Germline V lookup: CDR1 SGHTA, CDR2 FQGNSA. Trimming removed 1 base from V and 4 bases from J, with 8 bases in between. CDR3 length equals 13 residues. CDR3 residues: CASSLETAYEQYF. CDR3 DNA sequence: TGTGCCAGCAGCTTAGAGACAGCTTACGAGCAGTACTTC.

This clone was observed once. The chain employs TRBV6-1 and TRBJ1-3; D may be TRBD1 (6 bases). The CDR3 runs to 15 residues. Germline CDR1 is MNHNS and CDR2 is SASEGT. V lost 5 bases to trimming and J lost 2 bases, with 13 bases between them. The CDR3 sequence is CASSHQGRTGNTIYF. The CDR3 bases are TGTGCCAGCAGTCATCAGGGGAGGACTGGAAACACCATATATTTT.